These 31 T cell receptor delta chains were sequenced from one sample in a study of γδ T cells in repeated Plasmodium falciparum infection. TCRdb reanalysed the multiplex PCR reads with CATT. The table lists 85,000 to 95,000 delta-chain clones, approximately 1.4% of them singletons. Bulk repertoires came from Vgamma9/Vdelta2+ or Vdelta2-negative gammadelta T cells flow-sorted from PBMC. Sequencing was carried out using gamma-delta T cells from blood. The source of these receptors is a pool of human donors (malaria-infected and uninfected, not separated).

This clone showed up many times. The chain couples TRDV1 to TRDJ1; 11 bases align to TRDD3. J lost 3 bases, V lost 2 bases, and 14 bases had no gene match. The CDR3 loop spans 19 amino acids. Per germline, CDR1 TSWWSYY and CDR2 QGS. As DNA, the CDR3 is TGTGCTCTTGGGGAAGGGCTACAAACACTGGGGGATAAGCCCGATAAACTCATCTTT. It codes for CALGEGLQTLGDKPDKLIF.

This clone was seen more than once but under ten times. Translating this DNA gives a protein that differs at residue 13 from the TCRdb one, which belongs to a much larger clone; a read error is likely, and the protein shown is this translation. The rearrangement links TRDV1 to TRDJ1; TRDD3 matches 11 bases. No J segment appears in TCRdb, so it was assigned here by matching the sequence to germline. Germline values: CDR1 TSWWSYY, CDR2 QGS. The CDR3 has 19 amino acids. With 5 bases clipped from V and 2 bases from J, the junction kept 16 bases outside the gene matches. DNA for the CDR3: TGTGCTCTTGGGTACTTCCTTCCTAACTGGGGGATAGGGACCGATAAACTCATCTTT. It encodes CALGYFLPNWGIGTDKLIF.

The CDR3 DNA is TGTGCTCTTGGGGAACTCCGATTCCCTCGTACTGGGGGATACTCCTGGGACACCCGACAGATGTTTTTC. Its protein is CALGELRFPRTGGYSWDTRQMFF. The rearrangement uses TRDV1 and TRDJ3, with TRDD3 identical over 11 bases. Since TCRdb gives no J gene, matching the DNA to germline was used here to assign it. This CDR3 region has 23 residues. Germline V lookup: CDR1 TSWWSYY, CDR2 QGS. Trimming removed 0 bases from V and 0 bases from J; junction bases left unmatched: 13.

This clone turned up a few times. A far larger clone is one base from this, pointing to a likely read error. This rearrangement joins TRDV1 to TRDJ1; no clear D. Germline matching of the DNA provided the J gene here, since TCRdb leaves it blank. This CDR3 comprises 20 residues. Trimming removed 0 bases at V and 0 bases at J, with 23 bases between. Looked up from germline, CDR1 is TSWWSYY and CDR2 is QGS. This CDR3 reads CALGELVKGRVTPYTDKLIF. The CDR3 DNA is TGTGCTCTTGGGGAACTTGTCAAAGGGCGGGTTACGCCTTACACCGATAAACTCATCTTT.

This clone occurred a few times. TCRdb has a much larger clone's protein, which differs at residues 8 and 11 from the translation of this DNA, likely because of a read error; what is shown is the protein translated from the DNA. The rearrangement links TRDV1 to TRDJ1, with D unclear. Per germline, CDR1 TSWWSYY and CDR2 QGS. Between the trimmed V and J ends, which lost 0 bases and 0 bases, there was a span of 20 bases. CDR3 length: 19 amino acids. CDR3 region: CALGELRQARTLYTDKLIF. In DNA form, the CDR3 reads TGTGCTCTTGGGGAACTAAGACAAGCCCGAACCTTGTACACCGATAAACTCATCTTT.

As regards this clone: A much more abundant neighbour one base away suggests this may be a read error. This rearrangement joins TRDV1 to TRDJ1; 8 bases fit TRDD3. TCRdb leaves out the J gene; it was filled in here by matching the DNA to germline. V gave up 5 bases and J gave up 0 bases; unmatched junction bases: 23. The CDR3 covers 21 residues. The germline CDR1 and CDR2 sequences are TSWWSYY and QGS. For the CDR3, the DNA is TGTGCTCTTGGGACCCCAGGCCGTACAGGGTGGGGGATTCCCCACACCGATAAACTCATCTTT. Its protein product is CALGTPGRTGWGIPHTDKLIF.

Comment on this clone: The translation of this DNA and the TCRdb protein of a much larger clone differ at residue 15, probably owing to a read error; the protein shown here is translated from the DNA. The chain is built from TRDV1 and TRDJ1; 8 bases are a match to TRDD3. The CDR3 extends over 17 amino acids. Germline V gene sequence: CDR1 TSWWSYY, CDR2 QGS. CDR3 nucleotides: TGTGCTCTTAAGAAAGGTAGCTGGGGGAAGTACACCGATAAACGCATCTTT. It codes for CALKKGSWGKYTDKRIF.

This clone has a handful of counts. The protein in TCRdb stems from a much larger clone and differs at residue 5 from this DNA's translation, likely a read error; here the protein is translated from the DNA. The V and J genes are TRDV1 and TRDJ1; TRDD3 agrees at 7 bases. The J gene was not available in TCRdb and was assigned here by matching the DNA to germline segments. The CDR3 length is 15 residues. Germline CDR1 is TSWWSYY and CDR2 is QGS. The junction had 11 bases not matched to a gene; V was cut back by 4 bases and J by 6 bases. CDR3 nucleotide sequence: TGTGCTCTTGGGGGATTTATCTTCTGGGGGCATAAACTCATCTTT. Amino acids: CALGGFIFWGHKLIF.

Only a few counts were recorded for this clone. TCRdb has a much larger clone's protein, which differs at residue 13 from the translation of this DNA, likely because of a read error; what is shown is the protein translated from the DNA. No J gene was named, though the V gene is TRDV1; the table's D call of TRDD3 was not tested on the DNA. This CDR3 has 15 residues. Germline lookup yields CDR1 TSWWSYY and CDR2 QGS. This CDR3 is CALGELRPGPDKPIF. CDR3 in DNA: TGTGCTCTTGGGGAACTGAGGCCGGGCCCTGATAAACCCATCTTT.

This clone showed up just a few times. For this DNA, TCRdb reports the protein of a much larger clone, which diverges at residue 6, most likely from a read error; the protein presented here is translated directly from the DNA. The chain is built from TRDV2 and TRDJ1, with a weak D call TRDD3 (5 bases). Germline matching of the DNA provided the J gene here, since TCRdb leaves it blank. Germline V gene sequence: CDR1 GEAIGNYY, CDR2 EKD. The CDR3 is 15 amino acids. V lost 8 bases and J lost 0, with 18 bases in between. The CDR3 sequence is CAYIWELSYTDKLIF. Here the CDR3 DNA reads TGTGCCTACATCTGGGAGTTATCGTACACCGATAAACTCATCTTT.

This clone has a handful of counts. The amino acid sequence in TCRdb belongs to a much larger clone and departs from this DNA's translation at residue 17, likely a sequencing read error; the sequence shown is translated from the DNA. This rearrangement joins TRDV1 to TRDJ1; 13 bases map to TRDD3. No J segment appears in TCRdb, so it was assigned here by matching the sequence to germline. The germline V gene has CDR1 TSWWSYY and CDR2 QGS. The CDR3 extends over 22 amino acids. Trimming took 0 bases from V and 4 from J; bases not matched to a gene: 20. CDR3 DNA: TGTGCTCTTGGGGAACTAGTTGACGGATTTTACTGGGGGATACGCATGGGCGATAAACTCATCTTT. The encoded protein is CALGELVDGFYWGIRMGDKLIF.

With respect to this clone: Given a far larger clone just one base away, this is likely a sequencing read error. Different DNA sequences within this sample yield the same CDR3. V is TRDV1 and J is TRDJ1; 9 nucleotides match TRDD3. Germline values: CDR1 TSWWSYY, CDR2 QGS. This CDR3 is 19 amino acids long. CDR3 amino acids: CALGELVSVVLGDTDKLIF. CDR3 bases: TGTGCTCTTGGGGAACTAGTATCCGTTGTACTGGGGGACACCGATAAGCTCATCTTT.

In its sample, this clone was seen once. This sequence joins TRDV1 and TRDJ1; TRDD3 agrees at 7 bases. The J gene is not listed in TCRdb, so it was assigned here from a DNA match to germline. The ends lost 2 bases at V and 1 base at J; junction bases unmatched: 19. The CDR3 has 20 amino acids. The V gene's germline CDR1 is TSWWSYY and CDR2 QGS. The CDR3 DNA reads as TGTGCTCTTGGGGAAACCAAACCACCCCGGTACTGGGGATCCACCGATAAACTCATCTTT. This encodes CALGETKPPRYWGSTDKLIF.

A few counts support this clone. The chain uses TRDV1 and TRDJ1; 8 nucleotides line up with TRDD3. Matching the DNA to germline supplied the J gene, which TCRdb does not give. The germline gives CDR1 TSWWSYY, CDR2 QGS. This CDR3 is built from 15 residues. The V segment lost 4 bases and the J segment 3 bases; nucleotides outside the gene matches: 7. In DNA, the CDR3 is TGTGCTCTTGGGGTCTTTTGGGGGATCCCCGATAAACTCATCTTT. Its protein product is CALGVFWGIPDKLIF.

This clone was seen a handful of times. A much larger clone lies one base from this, so it may be a read error. This chain connects TRDV1 to TRDJ1, with 9 nucleotides matching TRDD3. TCRdb offers no J gene call, so here the DNA was matched to germline to obtain one. Germline V gene sequence: CDR1 TSWWSYY, CDR2 QGS. The CDR3 totals 20 residues. V dropped 3 bases and J dropped 0; count of bases not matched to a gene: 17. The CDR3 bases are TGTGCTCTTGGGGACCTCTTTCTTAACTGGGGGACCTCGTACACCGATAAACTCATCTTT. Its protein product is CALGDLFLNWGTSYTDKLIF.

This clone was counted a few times. A far larger clone is only one base removed, so a read error is likely. The sample carries other DNA sequences with the same CDR3. The V gene is TRDV3, the J gene TRDJ1; 12 bases map to TRDD3. TCRdb offers no J gene call, so here the DNA was matched to germline to obtain one. V lost 1 base, J lost 3 bases, and 30 bases stayed unmatched. The CDR3 loop spans 23 amino acids. Germline lookup yields CDR1 TVYSNPD and CDR2 GDNSRS (reference sequence). CDR3 region: CAFIYPRPKLLTGGYIPSDKLIF. DNA for the CDR3: TGTGCCTTTATCTACCCACGGCCAAAATTGCTAACTGGGGGATACATCCCCTCCGATAAACTCATCTTT.

Note on this clone: The amino acid sequence in TCRdb belongs to a much larger clone and departs from this DNA's translation at residue 14, likely a sequencing read error; the sequence shown is translated from the DNA. This CDR3 is CACDTPGILSSWDARQMFF. The CDR3 DNA sequence: TGTGCCTGTGACACCCCGGGGATACTGAGCTCCTGGGACGCCCGACAGATGTTTTTC. The genes are TRDV2 and TRDJ3; 8 nucleotides match TRDD3. As TCRdb names no J gene, one was assigned here on the basis of a DNA match to germline. The germline gives CDR1 GEAIGNYY, CDR2 EKD. This CDR3 region has 19 residues.

Note on this clone: A single base separates this from a much larger clone, so it may be a read error. The rearrangement links TRDV2 to TRDJ1; weak D call: TRDD3 (6 bases). The V gene's germline CDR1 is GEAIGNYY and CDR2 EKD. The CDR3 runs to 17 residues. CDR3 DNA sequence: TGTGCCTGTGACACACTATTTGGGGGCAGGCACACCGATAAACTCACCTTT. Translation gives CACDTLFGGRHTDKLTF.

As to this clone: The amino acid sequence in TCRdb belongs to a much larger clone and departs from this DNA's translation at residue 4, likely a sequencing read error; the sequence shown is translated from the DNA. This chain connects TRDV1 to TRDJ1, with TRDD3 matching 9 bases. The J gene was not available in TCRdb and was assigned here by matching the DNA to germline segments. CDR3 length: 15 residues. Per germline, CDR1 TSWWSYY and CDR2 QGS. CDR3 loop: CALREFLGDPDKLIF. CDR3 nucleotides: TGTGCTCTTAGGGAATTCCTGGGGGATCCCGATAAACTCATCTTT.

Judged by abundance, this clone is medium-sized. Other DNA sequences in this specimen translate into the identical CDR3. The V call is TRDV2, the J call TRDJ1; TRDD3 matches 7 bases. V lost 0 bases and J lost 0; bases outside the gene matches: 12. This CDR3 region has 18 residues. CDR1 and CDR2 (germline): GEAIGNYY, EKD. The CDR3 region is CACDTVSTLLGDTDKLIF. CDR3 bases: TGTGCCTGTGACACCGTATCGACTCTCCTGGGGGACACCGATAAACTCATCTTT.

Regarding this clone: A far larger clone is a single base away, which makes a read error likely. The sample has other DNA sequences that encode this CDR3 too. The genes are TRDV2 and TRDJ3, with 10 bases fitting TRDD3. Since TCRdb gives no J gene, matching the DNA to germline was used here to assign it. The germline V gene has CDR1 GEAIGNYY and CDR2 EKD. The CDR3 runs 22 residues. The CDR3 loop is CACDTPDLWGIKGSWDTRQMFF. The CDR3 DNA follows: TGTGCCTGCGACACTCCAGACCTCTGGGGGATAAAGGGCTCCTGGGACACCCGACAGATGTTTTTC.

This clone was picked up many times. A far larger clone lies a single base away; this is likely a read error. This CDR3 is also generated by other DNA sequences in the sample. The V call is TRDV3, the J call TRDJ1; 9 nucleotides align to TRDD3. Germline V gene lookup returns CDR1 TVYSNPD and CDR2 GDNSRS (reference sequence). The CDR3 extends over 21 amino acids. The CDR3 sequence is CAFEPTWGIKATSRASDKLIF. CDR3 nucleotides: TGCGCCTTTGAGCCGACCTGGGGGATTAAGGCCACTTCGCGGGCTTCCGATAAACTCATCTTT.

This clone has only a few counts. TCRdb assigns this DNA the protein of a much larger clone, which departs from its translation at residue 18; this likely reflects a read error, and the protein shown comes from translating the DNA. The CDR3 region is CACDTVRTGGYSWDTRQVFF. The CDR3 nucleotides read TGTGCCTGTGACACCGTGAGGACTGGGGGATACTCCTGGGACACCCGACAGGTGTTTTTC. A V gene of TRDV2 was called, but no J gene was assigned; TRDD3, the table's D call, lacks a check against the DNA. The CDR3 loop spans 20 amino acids. Germline-derived CDR1 and CDR2 are GEAIGNYY and EKD.

This clone has only a few counts. The protein that TCRdb holds for this DNA derives from a much larger clone and differs from the translated DNA at residue 18, which likely indicates a read error; the protein shown here is translated from the DNA. The CDR3 spells CALGEQSGYWGISSDTDRLIF. The CDR3 DNA reads TGTGCTCTTGGGGAACAATCCGGGTACTGGGGGATCTCCTCTGACACCGATAGACTCATCTTT. The chain combines TRDV1 with TRDJ1; TRDD3 matches at 10 bases. Here the J gene was assigned by germline matching of the DNA, as TCRdb has none. Germline V gives CDR1 TSWWSYY, CDR2 QGS. The CDR3 contains 21 residues.

Comment on this clone: The protein TCRdb gives is from a much larger clone and does not agree with this DNA's translation at residue 10, likely a read error; the protein shown here comes from the DNA. The V call is TRDV1, the J call TRDJ1; D might be TRDD3 (6 bases). In germline, CDR1 is TSWWSYY, CDR2 QGS. Trimming removed 2 bases at V and 11 bases at J, with 18 bases between. The CDR3 covers 14 residues. The CDR3 bases are TGTGCTCTTGGGGAATACTACTCTGGGGAATCTCTCATCTTT. The encoded protein is CALGEYYSGESLIF.

This chain links TRDV1 with TRDJ1, with TRDD3 matching 10 bases. The J gene is absent in TCRdb and was assigned here via DNA matching to germline. This CDR3 is 19 amino acids long. CDR1 and CDR2 from the germline V gene are TSWWSYY and QGS. V lost 3 bases to trimming and J lost 0 bases; unmatched junction nucleotides: 13. This CDR3 reads CALGDLPVVLGDYTDKLIF. DNA of the CDR3: TGTGCTCTTGGGGACCTACCTGTTGTACTGGGGGATTACACCGATAAACTCATCTTT.

This clone occurred a few times. A read error likely explains this, since a far larger clone differs by one base. Within the sample, other DNA sequences also encode this same CDR3. The chain has TRAV38-2/DV8 and TRDJ1; 12 positions match TRDD3. The ends lost 0 bases at V and 2 bases at J; junction bases unmatched: 26. Germline-derived CDR1 and CDR2 are TSESDYY and QEAYKQQN. This CDR3 spans 24 amino acids. The CDR3 is CAYRSGPSYDYWGILKGYTDKLIF. The CDR3 nucleotides are TGTGCTTATAGGAGCGGGCCTTCCTACGACTACTGGGGGATACTGAAGGGGTATACCGATAAACTCATCTTT.

This clone showed up many times. Since a far larger clone is one base different, this is likely a read error. Distinct nucleotide sequences in the sample also encode this CDR3. The chain uses TRDV2 and TRDJ1; no definite D call. Germline CDR1 GEAIGNYY, CDR2 EKD. The CDR3 is 20 residues long. V was shortened by 4 bases and J by 4 bases, with 33 bases between the two germline ends. CDR3 in amino acids: CACDPIKTPGTGKLLDKLIF. CDR3 nucleotide sequence: TGTGCCTGTGATCCCATTAAAACCCCGGGTACCGGGAAGTTACTCGATAAACTCATCTTT.

Notes on this clone: TCRdb lists the protein of a much larger clone for this DNA, which differs at residue 4, so this is likely a read error; the protein given here is translated from the DNA itself. The rearrangement links TRDV2 to TRDJ1; 10 nucleotides agree with TRDD3. The J gene is not listed in TCRdb, so it was assigned here from a DNA match to germline. CDR3 size: 23 residues. With V trimmed by 5 bases and J by 0 bases, 29 bases remained unmatched. Germline-derived CDR1 and CDR2 are GEAIGNYY and EKD. For the CDR3, the DNA is TGTGCCTGTGGCACGAACGCCAAGTCCTCCGCCGTACTGGGGGATTTCCACACCGATAAACTCATCTTT. It yields the protein CACGTNAKSSAVLGDFHTDKLIF.

This clone is medium-sized (0.01 to 0.1%) by share. The same CDR3 also results from other DNA sequences found in this sample. The chain links TRDV3 to TRDJ1; TRDD2 is a possible D gene (5 bases). Germline CDR1 reads TVYSNPD; CDR2 reads GDNSRS (reference sequence). V dropped 2 bases and J dropped 4 bases, with 11 bases sitting between them. This CDR3 region has 12 residues. CDR3 coding DNA: TGTGCCTTTGAACCCTACGGCGATAAACTCATCTTT. Protein: CAFEPYGDKLIF.

This clone was observed a handful of times. TCRdb attributes to this sequence the protein of a much larger clone, which differs from the DNA translation at residue 7; a read error is likely, and the protein displayed is translated from the DNA. The rearrangement links TRDV1 to TRDJ1; no definite D call. No J segment appears in TCRdb, so it was assigned here by matching the sequence to germline. Trimming pared 2 bases from V and 0 bases from J, leaving 13 bases between. Per germline, CDR1 TSWWSYY and CDR2 QGS. The CDR3 covers 16 residues. This CDR3 reads CALGEMLILYTDKLIF. CDR3 DNA: TGTGCTCTTGGGGAAATGCTCATCCTGTACACCGATAAACTCATCTTT.